Listed here are 26 T cell receptor beta chains from one sample, sequenced in a study of shared clonotypes between healthy human individuals. Sequencing was performed with immunoSEQ multiplex PCR; in TCRdb, only in-frame clones are kept and a portion is missing. Found here are 780,000 or so clones, 72% of them singletons; the top ten hold around 1.8%. The source material was memory CD4+ T cells sorted from blood. Specified subset: CD45RA-negative fraction. The receptors here all came from a woman under 40 in good health.

V gene TRBV30 combines with J gene TRBJ1-1; no clear D gene. This CDR3 is 13 amino acids long. V was shortened by 2 bases and J by 1 base, with 8 bases between the two germline ends. Germline CDR1 is GTSNPN and CDR2 is SVGIG (reference sequence). DNA of the CDR3: TGTGCCTGGAGTCCCATCGGGAACACTGAAGCTTTCTTT. Translation gives CAWSPIGNTEAFF.

This rearrangement joins TRBV7-9 to TRBJ2-5; 10 bases match TRBD2. V trimming: 0 bases; J trimming: 5 bases; junction bases outside the gene matches: 15. CDR1 SEHNR and CDR2 FQNEAQ come from the germline V gene (reference sequence). The CDR3 is made up of 19 amino acids. The CDR3 protein is CASSLAASGSVLEVETQYF. Here the CDR3 DNA reads TGTGCCAGCAGCTTAGCGGCTAGCGGGAGTGTGCTGGAGGTCGAGACCCAGTACTTC.

This sequence joins TRBV5-6 and TRBJ2-1; 9 nucleotides agree with TRBD2. Germline V lookup: CDR1 SGHDT, CDR2 YYEEEE. The length of the CDR3 is 15 residues. V lost 4 bases to trimming and J lost 5 bases; unmatched junction nucleotides: 7. In nucleotides, the CDR3 is TGTGCCAGCAGCGGGTCCGGGACTAGCCACAATGAGCAGTTCTTC. Translating it yields CASSGSGTSHNEQFF.

CDR3 residues: CASSTETVTTEAFF. The CDR3 bases are TGTGCCAGCAGCACCGAAACAGTTACCACTGAAGCTTTCTTT. The chain carries TRBV5-4 and TRBJ1-1; D is ambiguous. The CDR3 has 14 residues. CDR1 is SGHNT and CDR2 is YYREEE in the germline V gene (reference sequence). Deletions cut 4 bases from V and 4 bases from J, with 14 bases between.

V usage is TRBV5-4 and J usage is TRBJ2-3; D not resolved. Trimming took off 4 bases at V and 1 base at J, with 13 bases between the two ends. This CDR3 has 15 residues. CDR1 is SGHNT, CDR2 YYREEE, per germline (reference sequence). This CDR3 is CASSPDGVRTDTQYF. For the CDR3, the DNA is TGTGCCAGCAGCCCGGATGGCGTCCGCACAGATACGCAGTATTTT.

This chain links TRBV5-1 with TRBJ2-7, with 13 bases matching TRBD2. After removal of 4 bases from V and 7 bases from J, the junction contained 5 bases not matched to a gene. The length of the CDR3 is 14 residues. The germline CDR1 and CDR2 sequences are SGHRS and YFSETQ. The chain's CDR3 is CASSPGTSGMEQYF. CDR3 nucleotide sequence: TGCGCCAGCAGCCCTGGGACTAGCGGGATGGAGCAGTACTTC.

This clone was counted ten times or more. The chain uses TRBV5-1 and TRBJ2-5; tentatively, D is TRBD1 (6 bases). The CDR3 extends over 13 amino acids. V was cut by 7 bases and J by 5 bases, with 15 bases left in between. The V gene's germline CDR1 is SGHRS and CDR2 YFSETQ. CDR3 in amino acids: CASHPGQGETQYF. For the CDR3, the DNA is TGCGCCAGCCACCCGGGGCAGGGGGAGACCCAGTACTTC.

This sequence joins TRBV5-1 and TRBJ2-1, with TRBD2 identical over 10 bases. The germline gives CDR1 SGHRS, CDR2 YFSETQ. Trimming at V came to 2 bases and at J to 6 bases, leaving 8 bases not matched to a gene. This CDR3 comprises 16 residues. Written as DNA, the CDR3 is TGCGCCAGCAGCTTATATACCCTAGCGGGAGTCAATGAGCAGTTCTTC. Residues: CASSLYTLAGVNEQFF.

The chain joins TRBV5-1 to TRBJ2-1; 8 nucleotides agree with TRBD2. CDR1 is SGHRS, CDR2 YFSETQ, per germline. The CDR3 spans 15 residues. V was pared by 3 bases and J by 8 bases, with 10 bases of the junction left unmatched. The CDR3 region has the DNA TGCGCCAGCAGCTGGACGGGAGGGCCGGAGGATGAGCAGTTCTTC. It encodes CASSWTGGPEDEQFF.

CDR3 coding DNA: TGTGCCAGCAGCGAGAAAACTGGGCAGGGGGACTCTGGGGCCAACGTCCTGACTTTC. This codes for CASSEKTGQGDSGANVLTF. V and J are TRBV7-9 and TRBJ2-6; 7 bases are a match to TRBD1. Per germline, CDR1 SEHNR and CDR2 FQNEAQ (reference sequence). The CDR3 is made up of 19 amino acids. Unmatched junction bases numbered 13, after V lost 5 bases and J lost 0 bases.

The chain has TRBV7-3 and TRBJ1-2, with 8 bases aligning to TRBD1. The V gene end was trimmed by 2 bases and the J gene end by 3 bases; junction bases not matched to a gene: 11. The V gene's germline CDR1 is SGHTA and CDR2 FQGTGA. The CDR3 spans 17 residues. The CDR3 DNA sequence: TGTGCCAGCAGCTTAGATGGGAACGACAGGGGAGACTATGGCTACACCTTC. Translation: CASSLDGNDRGDYGYTF.

This clone was observed many times. The sample has other DNA sequences that encode this CDR3 too. V gene TRBV19 combines with J gene TRBJ2-5; 9 bases fit TRBD2. Trimming at V came to 3 bases and at J to 7 bases, leaving 9 bases not matched to a gene. This CDR3 contains 15 residues. CDR1 LNHDA and CDR2 SQIVND come from the germline V gene (reference sequence). CDR3 nucleotides: TGTGCCAGTAGTATTACTAGCGGGTTGGGTCGGACCCAGTACTTC. It codes for CASSITSGLGRTQYF.

Of note for this clone: A far larger clone is one base from this, pointing to a likely read error. The chain employs TRBV5-4 and TRBJ2-5; no clear D gene. Trimming removed 4 bases at V and 0 bases at J, with 4 bases between. Germline assignment: CDR1 SGHNT and CDR2 YYREEE (reference sequence). The CDR3 totals 12 residues. The CDR3 reads CASSANQETQYF. CDR3 bases: TGTGCCAGCAGCGCCAACCAAGAGACCCAGTACTTC.

Many counts were recorded for this clone. The rearrangement joins TRBV6-5 to TRBJ1-2; no clear D. CDR1 is MNHEY and CDR2 is SVGAGI in the germline V gene. The CDR3 covers 12 residues. Trimming took 6 bases from V and 5 from J, leaving 10 bases between them. The CDR3 reads CASSLSGYGYTF. CDR3 coding DNA: TGTGCCAGCAGCCTGTCGGGATATGGCTACACCTTC.

This rearrangement joins TRBV5-4 to TRBJ2-1, with 9 bases matching TRBD1. The CDR3 is made up of 16 amino acids. The germline V gene has CDR1 SGHNT and CDR2 YYREEE (reference sequence). V shed 4 bases and J 4 bases; nucleotides not matched to a gene: 9. For the CDR3, the DNA is TGTGCCAGCAGCGGGTCGGGGGACAGGGAATACAATGAGCAGTTCTTC. It specifies CASSGSGDREYNEQFF.

This clone was seen just once. This chain links TRBV10-3 with TRBJ1-2; 9 nucleotides match TRBD1. V was clipped by 6 bases and J by 8 bases; unmatched bases: 4. Germline CDR1 is ENHRY and CDR2 is SYGVKD. The CDR3 is 12 amino acids. The CDR3: CAISRTGEGYTF. CDR3 nucleotides: TGTGCCATCAGCAGGACAGGGGAAGGCTACACCTTC.

The CDR3 region is CASSHPGNTQYF. The CDR3 region has the DNA TGTGCCAGCAGTCACCCCGGTAATACGCAGTATTTT. V and J are TRBV27 and TRBJ2-3; D gene unclear. CDR1 and CDR2 from the germline V gene are MNHEY and SMNVEV (reference sequence). The CDR3 totals 12 residues. V shed 5 bases and J shed 7 bases, with 10 bases lying between them.

The chain couples TRBV2 to TRBJ1-5; no reliable D call. Germline CDR1 SNHLY, CDR2 FYNNEI. The ends were cut back, 4 bases at V and 5 bases at J, with 9 bases in the middle. This CDR3 spans 13 amino acids. CDR3 sequence reads: CASSGNKDQPQHF. The CDR3 DNA sequence: TGTGCCAGCAGTGGGAACAAGGATCAGCCCCAGCATTTT. Full variable domain (missing parts from reference TRBV2 and TRBJ1-5): EPEVTQTPSHQVTQMGQEVILRCVPISNHLYFYWYRQILGQKVEFLVSFYNNEISEKSEIFDDQFSVERPDGSNFTLKIRSTKLEDSAMYFCASSGNKDQPQHFGDGTRLSIL.

This clone occurred a few times. The genes are TRBV7-9 and TRBJ1-2, with 8 bases fitting TRBD1. The CDR3 spans 18 residues. The germline V gene has CDR1 SEHNR and CDR2 FQNEAQ (reference sequence). J was trimmed by 0 bases and V by 1 base; bases with no gene match: 10. In DNA form, the CDR3 reads TGTGCCAGCAGCTTAGGATCGGACAGGGTGGCCACTAACTATGGCTACACCTTC. Its protein product is CASSLGSDRVATNYGYTF.

The chain uses TRBV18 and TRBJ2-7, with D tentatively TRBD2 (6 bases). Germline V CDR1 and CDR2: KGHSH, LQKENI. Trimming removed 4 bases from V and 4 bases from J, with 17 bases in between. This CDR3 has 15 residues. The DNA for the CDR3 is TGTGCCAGCTCACAATCTGCAGGAGGGCCTTACGAGCAGTACTTC. Protein sequence: CASSQSAGGPYEQYF.

The chain employs TRBV4-1 and TRBJ2-3; possibly TRBD1 for D (8 bases). Trimming took 1 base from V and 3 from J, leaving 32 bases between them. The CDR3 runs 22 residues. Germline CDR1 and CDR2: MGHRA and YSYEKL. CDR3 DNA: TGCGCCAGCAGCCAAGTGTATGGGACAGGCGATTCTAGCGGCCATAGGACAGATACGCAGTATTTT. Its protein is CASSQVYGTGDSSGHRTDTQYF.

The chain combines TRBV7-6 with TRBJ1-1; D gene uncertain. Trimming stripped 5 bases from V and 1 base from J, with 8 bases between. The CDR3 length is 13 residues. CDR1 and CDR2 (germline): SGHVS, FNYEAQ. In DNA form, the CDR3 reads TGTGCCAGCAGCGCAGTTCAGAACACTGAAGCTTTCTTT. It codes for CASSAVQNTEAFF.

The V gene is TRBV18, the J gene TRBJ2-7, with 10 nucleotides matching TRBD2. The CDR3 length is 16 residues. Germline assignment: CDR1 KGHSH and CDR2 LQKENI. V was pared by 2 bases and J by 5 bases, with 9 bases of the junction left unmatched. CDR3 amino acids: CASSPKLAGFPHEQYF. The CDR3 DNA reads as TGTGCCAGCTCACCAAAACTAGCGGGATTTCCCCACGAGCAGTACTTC.

In its sample, this clone was seen a few times. This chain uses TRBV4-2 with TRBJ1-3; 7 bases line up with TRBD1. Germline loops: CDR1 LGHNA, CDR2 YNFKEQ. The V and J ends lost 3 bases and 0 bases, in that order; junction bases with no gene match: 8. The CDR3 sequence is 17 residues long. As DNA, the CDR3 is TGTGCCAGCAGCCAGTCGATTAGGGACAGCTCTGGAAACACCATATATTTT. Amino acids: CASSQSIRDSSGNTIYF.

This clone was detected a few times. The same CDR3 is also encoded by other DNA sequences in this sample. The chain has TRBV19 and TRBJ2-7, with 11 nucleotides matching TRBD2. Germline values: CDR1 LNHDA, CDR2 SQIVND (reference sequence). The CDR3 length is 15 residues. J gave up 3 bases and V 6 bases, and 7 bases lay outside the gene matches. The CDR3 loop reads CASSVSGRAGYEQYF. CDR3 coding DNA: TGTGCCAGTAGCGTTAGCGGGAGGGCCGGCTACGAGCAGTACTTC.

The V gene is TRBV28, the J gene TRBJ1-2; D might be TRBD1 (6 bases). Trimming removed 1 base from V and 4 bases from J, with 10 bases in between. The CDR3 sequence is 14 residues long. Germline CDR1 MDHEN, CDR2 SYDVKM. CDR3 amino acids: CASSLSQGTYGYTF. In DNA, the CDR3 is TGTGCCAGCAGTTTATCTCAGGGGACCTATGGCTACACCTTC.